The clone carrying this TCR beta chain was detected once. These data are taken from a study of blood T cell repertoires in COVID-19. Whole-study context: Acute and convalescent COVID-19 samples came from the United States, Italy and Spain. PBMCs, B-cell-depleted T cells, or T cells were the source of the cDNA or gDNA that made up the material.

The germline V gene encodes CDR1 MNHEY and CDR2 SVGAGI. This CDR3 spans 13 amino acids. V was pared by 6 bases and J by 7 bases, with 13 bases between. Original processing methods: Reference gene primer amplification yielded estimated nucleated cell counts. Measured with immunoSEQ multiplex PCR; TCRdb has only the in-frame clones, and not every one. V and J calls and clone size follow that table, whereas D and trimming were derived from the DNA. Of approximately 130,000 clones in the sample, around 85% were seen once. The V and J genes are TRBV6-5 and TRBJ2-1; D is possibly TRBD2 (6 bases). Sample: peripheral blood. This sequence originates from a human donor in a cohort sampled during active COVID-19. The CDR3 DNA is TGTGCCAGCAGACGTGCCGGGGGTAATGAGCAGTTCTTC. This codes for CASRRAGGNEQFF.